The rows below give T cell receptor beta chains drawn from one sample of a study of cytomegalovirus exposure and HLA in healthy donors. The table came from immunoSEQ multiplex PCR; TCRdb's copy has only in-frame clones and leaves some out. The data show 120,000 or so clones, with roughly 78% seen just once and 2.5% held by the top ten. Sequencing used PBMCs. These receptor sequences come from a man aged 25-40 years in good health and CMV-seronegative. The CDR3 runs from the conserved cysteine through the conserved F or W. Each record gives: D gene, V gene, CDR3 length, J gene, clone size, CDR3 DNA, CDR3 protein. A D gene is named only where the DNA matches it firmly. For some rows the clone size is stated as once, few or many, or as a class when expanded; others skip it.

D gene: TRBD2; V gene: TRBV5-6; CDR3 length: 15; J gene: TRBJ2-2; clone size: .; CDR3 DNA: TGTGCCAGCAGCCAGACTAGCGCGAACACCGGGGAGCTGTTTTTT; CDR3 protein: CASSQTSANTGELFF
D gene: TRBD2; V gene: TRBV7-8; CDR3 length: 19; J gene: TRBJ2-1; clone size: .; CDR3 DNA: TGTGCCAGCAGCTCAACAGGCGGGGGGTCGGGAGGTCCTTACAATGAGCAGTTCTTC; CDR3 protein: CASSSTGGGSGGPYNEQFF
D gene: .; V gene: TRBV29-1; CDR3 length: 14; J gene: TRBJ2-5; clone size: .; CDR3 DNA: TGCAGCGTGGACTCGTGGGGAGTACAAGAGACCCAGTACTTC; CDR3 protein: CSVDSWGVQETQYF
D gene: TRBD2; V gene: TRBV5-6; CDR3 length: 15; J gene: TRBJ2-5; clone size: .; CDR3 DNA: TGTGCCAGCAGCTCCTGGCTAGCGGGTGACGAGACCCAGTACTTC; CDR3 protein: CASSSWLAGDETQYF
D gene: .; V gene: TRBV18; CDR3 length: 16; J gene: TRBJ2-3; clone size: .; CDR3 DNA: TGTGCCAGCTCCCGGACCCCGGGATCTGGGGCAGATACGCAGTATTTT; CDR3 protein: CASSRTPGSGADTQYF
D gene: TRBD1; V gene: TRBV29-1; CDR3 length: 14; J gene: TRBJ1-1; clone size: .; CDR3 DNA: TGCAGCGTGGATACGACAGGGGTGGGCACTGAAGCTTTCTTT; CDR3 protein: CSVDTTGVGTEAFF
D gene: .; V gene: TRBV6-5; CDR3 length: 14; J gene: TRBJ2-7; clone size: few; CDR3 DNA: TGTGCCAGCAGTTACTTGTCCAGGGTCTACGAGCAGTACTTC; CDR3 protein: CASSYLSRVYEQYF
D gene: TRBD2; V gene: TRBV28; CDR3 length: 17; J gene: TRBJ2-7; clone size: .; CDR3 DNA: TGTGCCAGCATAATACTAGCGGGAGGGCCGTATCTATACGAGCAGTACTTC; CDR3 protein: CASIILAGGPYLYEQYF
D gene: TRBD2; V gene: TRBV14; CDR3 length: 16; J gene: TRBJ2-7; clone size: .; CDR3 DNA: TGTGCCAGCAGCCATGCATTGGGACTAGCGCCCTACGAGCAGTACTTC; CDR3 protein: CASSHALGLAPYEQYF
D gene: .; V gene: TRBV7-2; CDR3 length: 13; J gene: TRBJ1-1; clone size: few; CDR3 DNA: TGTGCCAGCAGCTTATACAGGGCCACTGAAGCTTTCTTT; CDR3 protein: CASSLYRATEAFF
D gene: .; V gene: TRBV11-3; CDR3 length: 15; J gene: TRBJ1-1; clone size: .; CDR3 DNA: TGTGCCAGCAGACGGGGAGGAGTCGAAAACACTGAAGCTTTCTTT; CDR3 protein: CASRRGGVENTEAFF
D gene: .; V gene: TRBV9; CDR3 length: 15; J gene: TRBJ1-1; clone size: .; CDR3 DNA: TGTGCCAGCAGCGTAGAGTGGACAGCGAACACTGAAGCTTTCTTT; CDR3 protein: CASSVEWTANTEAFF
D gene: .; V gene: TRBV6-5; CDR3 length: 15; J gene: TRBJ2-7; clone size: .; CDR3 DNA: TGTGCCAGCACCCAAGCGGTGGCGGGGATGGGAGAGCAGTACTTC; CDR3 protein: CASTQAVAGMGEQYF
D gene: .; V gene: TRBV4-3; CDR3 length: 15; J gene: TRBJ1-3; clone size: .; CDR3 DNA: TGCGCCAGCAGCCGTACAGGGTTTTCTGGAAACACCATATATTTT; CDR3 protein: CASSRTGFSGNTIYF
D gene: TRBD1; V gene: TRBV30; CDR3 length: 12; J gene: TRBJ2-1; clone size: .; CDR3 DNA: TGTGCCTGGATACCCGGGACAGAGAAAACGTTCTTC; CDR3 protein: CAWIPGTEKTFF
D gene: TRBD1; V gene: TRBV18; CDR3 length: 13; J gene: TRBJ1-5; clone size: .; CDR3 DNA: TGTGCCAGCTCAGACAGGGGAAATCAGCCCCAGAATTTT; CDR3 protein: CASSDRGNQPQNF
D gene: TRBD2; V gene: TRBV7-9; CDR3 length: 17; J gene: TRBJ2-1; clone size: .; CDR3 DNA: TGTGCCAGCAGCCGAAGCGGGAGGGCTTCAAACTACAATGAGCAGTTCTTC; CDR3 protein: CASSRSGRASNYNEQFF
D gene: .; V gene: TRBV29-1; CDR3 length: 13; J gene: TRBJ2-7; clone size: .; CDR3 DNA: TGCAGCTTTAGCGCGGATTTCTCTTACGAGCAGTACTTC; CDR3 protein: CSFSADFSYEQYF
D gene: TRBD2; V gene: TRBV7-2; CDR3 length: 15; J gene: TRBJ2-7; clone size: .; CDR3 DNA: TGTGCCAGCAGCCCGACTAGCGGAAGAACCTACGAGCAGTACTTC; CDR3 protein: CASSPTSGRTYEQYF
D gene: .; V gene: TRBV6-1; CDR3 length: 14; J gene: TRBJ1-1; clone size: .; CDR3 DNA: TGTGCCAGCAGTAAAGGCCGAGAGGGATCTGAAGCTTTCTTT; CDR3 protein: CASSKGREGSEAFF
D gene: TRBD1; V gene: TRBV10-3; CDR3 length: 15; J gene: TRBJ2-6; clone size: once; CDR3 DNA: TGTGCCATCAGCGTGGGACAGCCCGGGGCCAACGTCCTGACTTTC; CDR3 protein: CAISVGQPGANVLTF
D gene: .; V gene: TRBV5-1; CDR3 length: 16; J gene: TRBJ2-6; clone size: .; CDR3 DNA: TGCGCCAGCAGCTACTTATCCACCTCTGGGGCCAACGTCCTGACTTTC; CDR3 protein: CASSYLSTSGANVLTF